One sample yielded the 24 T cell receptor beta chains listed below, sequenced in a study of response to subunit inactivated influenza vaccine. TCRdb re-derived calls from the RT-PCR reads in MiXCR, one entry per CDR3 protein. The table has about 780,000 distinct CDR3 sequences, less than 20% seen once. This material consisted of PBMCs from blood, taken more than 4 days after vaccination. Receptors originate from a man aged 45-65 years who received an inactivated influenza vaccine.

This clonotype was recorded a few times. The gene calls are TRBV6-5 and TRBJ1-1; 8 bases match TRBD1. Germline trimming cut 0 bases from V and 0 bases from J; bases unmatched to any gene: 6. Germline assignment: CDR1 MNHEY and CDR2 SVGAGI. The CDR3 totals 17 residues. This CDR3 is CASSYSGQGTMNTEAFF. The CDR3 bases are TGTGCCAGCAGTTACTCCGGACAGGGAACCATGAACACTGAAGCTTTCTTT.

This clonotype has only a few counts. CDR3 sequence (DNA): TGCGCCAGCAGCTTGGTTTACAGCCCTATCCCCTACGAGCAGTACTTC. Protein: CASSLVYSPIPYEQYF. The gene calls are TRBV5-1 and TRBJ2-7; D uncertain. The CDR3 loop spans 16 amino acids. CDR1 is SGHRS, CDR2 YFSETQ, per germline. V lost 0 bases and J lost 2, with 15 bases in between.

The gene calls are TRBV6-5 and TRBJ2-1; 14 positions match TRBD2. The CDR3 runs to 17 residues. Germline values: CDR1 MNHEY, CDR2 SVGAGI. Trimming at V came to 0 bases and at J to 6 bases, leaving 4 bases not matched to a gene. The chain's CDR3 is CASSYSLGLAGGNEQFF. The CDR3 DNA reads TGTGCCAGCAGTTACTCGCTAGGACTAGCGGGGGGCAATGAGCAGTTCTTC.

This chain uses TRBV20-1 with TRBJ2-7; D is perhaps TRBD2 (6 bases). V was trimmed by 1 base and J by 2 bases, leaving 15 bases between them. This CDR3 is built from 15 residues. CDR1 is DFQATT and CDR2 is SNEGSKA in the germline V gene (reference sequence). The CDR3 spells CSARGMGRGTYEQYF. The CDR3 nucleotides read TGCAGTGCTAGAGGCATGGGACGCGGGACCTACGAGCAGTACTTC.

This chain links TRBV4-2 with TRBJ2-7; TRBD1 aligns across 8 bases. Trimming at V came to 0 bases and at J to 3 bases, leaving 4 bases not matched to a gene. Germline CDR1 LGHNA, CDR2 YNFKEQ. The CDR3 length is 15 residues. CDR3: CASSQDADRDYEQYF. DNA for the CDR3: TGTGCCAGCAGCCAAGATGCGGACAGGGACTACGAGCAGTACTTC.

V and J are TRBV28 and TRBJ2-3, with 12 bases lining up with TRBD2. The CDR3 covers 16 residues. J gave up 7 bases and V 5 bases, and 10 bases lay outside the gene matches. CDR1 and CDR2 from the germline V gene are MDHEN and SYDVKM. CDR3 nucleotide sequence: TGTGCCAGCAGTCTTAGACTAGCGGGGGCGCGAAATACGCAGTATTTT. This codes for CASSLRLAGARNTQYF.

This clonotype occurred once. One junction end does not reproduce the germline sequence, and a read error may be involved. The chain is built from TRBV10-3 and TRBJ2-7; no clear D. CDR1 is ENHRY, CDR2 SYGVKD, per germline. The CDR3 is made up of 13 amino acids. The CDR3 nucleotides are TGTGCCTTCAGTCTGACACTAACCTACGAGCAGTACTTC. As protein: CAFSLTLTYEQYF.

This clonotype was counted only a few times. This chain links TRBV6-5 with TRBJ1-1, with D possibly TRBD1 on 5 matching bases. The CDR3 is 13 residues long. CDR1 MNHEY and CDR2 SVGAGI come from the germline V gene. V was shortened by 0 bases and J by 7 bases, with 9 bases between the two germline ends. The CDR3 sequence is CASSYSSRDEAFF. CDR3 DNA: TGTGCCAGCAGTTACTCGTCCAGGGATGAAGCTTTCTTT.

V is TRBV5-1 and J is TRBJ2-7; 14 bases are a match to TRBD2. The CDR3 runs 16 residues. The germline V gene has CDR1 SGHRS and CDR2 YFSETQ. The V and J ends lost 4 bases and 5 bases, in that order; junction bases with no gene match: 8. CDR3 loop: CASSPGTSGSRDEQYF. The CDR3 DNA reads as TGCGCCAGCAGCCCCGGGACTAGCGGGAGTAGGGACGAGCAGTACTTC.

This clonotype was seen ten or more times. One end of the junction is discordant with germline, which a read error may explain. This sequence joins TRBV10-2 and TRBJ2-7; the D gene could be TRBD1 or TRBD2 (5 bases each). The CDR3 runs 16 residues. Germline CDR1 reads WSHSY; CDR2 reads SAAADI. In DNA form, the CDR3 reads TGCGCCAGCAGTGAGTCTTATCGGTCTAGTGGGGGTGATCAAACGTTC. Encoded protein: CASSESYRSSGGDQTF.

This clonotype was seen a few times. The V and J genes are TRBV29-1 and TRBJ2-3; 10 nucleotides align to TRBD2. The CDR3 has 16 amino acids. Germline V gene lookup returns CDR1 SQVTM and CDR2 ANQGSEA. After removal of 4 bases from V and 4 bases from J, the junction contained 11 bases not matched to a gene. Here the CDR3 DNA reads TGCAGCGTTGTAATGGTTGGACTAGCGGAGCCAGATACGCAGTATTTT. Its translation: CSVVMVGLAEPDTQYF.

The chain recombines TRBV5-5 with TRBJ1-2; the D gene is possibly TRBD1 (5 bases). This CDR3 contains 16 residues. Germline V CDR1 and CDR2: SGHKS, YYEKEE (reference sequence). The V end was cut by 1 base, the J end by 4 bases, with 17 bases between. The CDR3 DNA reads TGTGCCAGCAGCTTGAGCCCTGACAGCCGATCCTATGGCTACACCTTC. Its protein product is CASSLSPDSRSYGYTF.

This chain links TRBV20-1 with TRBJ2-1; TRBD2 aligns across 11 bases. Per the germline V gene, CDR1 is DFQATT and CDR2 is SNEGSKA (reference sequence). The CDR3 loop spans 14 amino acids. V was pared by 1 base and J by 8 bases, with 4 bases of the junction left unmatched. CDR3 coding DNA: TGCAGTGCTAGAGCGACTAGCGGGATCGATGAGCAGTTCTTC. Its translation: CSARATSGIDEQFF.

The gene calls are TRBV29-1 and TRBJ2-7; TRBD1 matches 10 bases. Germline V gene data show CDR1 as SQVTM and CDR2 as ANQGSEA. CDR3 length: 14 amino acids. Losses at the gene ends were 4 bases for V and 4 bases for J; bases not matched to a gene: 7. The CDR3 nucleotides are TGCAGCGTTGTATACCGGGACAGGGGTTACGAGCAGTACTTC. Its protein product is CSVVYRDRGYEQYF.

There are a few counts of this clonotype. The V gene is TRBV7-9, the J gene TRBJ2-5; D call uncertain. Trimming took 4 bases from V and 9 from J, leaving 18 bases between them. The V gene's germline CDR1 is SEHNR and CDR2 FQNEAQ (reference sequence). The CDR3 extends over 14 amino acids. The DNA of the CDR3 is TGTGCCAGCAGCTGGCAGGACGGCCCTAGGGCCCAGTACTTC. It codes for CASSWQDGPRAQYF.

This clonotype was counted ten times or more. V is TRBV20-1 and J is TRBJ2-7; 10 bases agree with TRBD1. V shed 5 bases, J shed 2 bases, and the junction held 3 bases outside the gene matches. CDR3 length: 13 residues. In germline, CDR1 is DFQATT, CDR2 SNEGSKA (reference sequence). The CDR3 here is CSAGQGVTYEQYF. The CDR3 region has the DNA TGCAGTGCTGGACAGGGGGTCACCTACGAGCAGTACTTC.

In this sample, this clonotype turned up many times. The chain carries TRBV12-3 or TRBV12-4 and TRBJ1-2; no clear D. The CDR3 is 13 amino acids. V lost 6 bases, J lost 8 bases, and 16 bases lay in between. In DNA, the CDR3 is TGTGCCAGCAGCCGAGGAACATCGGTCGGCTACACCTTC. Translating it yields CASSRGTSVGYTF.

The chain is built from TRBV7-6 and TRBJ1-1, with 7 bases lining up with TRBD1. V lost 7 bases to trimming and J lost 1 base; unmatched junction nucleotides: 6. This CDR3 spans 14 amino acids. The V gene's germline CDR1 is SGHVS and CDR2 FNYEAQ. Written as DNA, the CDR3 is TGTGCCAGCACCGGGGGACAGCCGAACACTGAAGCTTTCTTT. Translating gives CASTGGQPNTEAFF. The entire variable domain, with the rest obtained from reference TRBV7-6 and TRBJ1-1, is as follows: GAGVSQSPRYKVTKRGQDVALRCDPISGHVSLYWYRQALGQGPEFLTYFNYEAQQDKSGLPNDRFSAERPEGSISTLTIQRTEQRDSAMYRCASTGGQPNTEAFFGQGTRLTVV.

This clonotype has a handful of counts. This chain uses TRBV24-1 with TRBJ2-1; D uncertain. V lost 3 bases and J 7 bases, leaving 18 bases between the germline ends. CDR3 length: 16 amino acids. Germline-derived CDR1 and CDR2 are KGHDR and SFDVKD. The CDR3 loop is CATSDHGQLRLNEQFF. The CDR3 nucleotides are TGTGCCACCAGTGATCATGGGCAGCTCCGTTTAAATGAGCAGTTCTTC.

This clonotype was counted ten times or more. The V call is TRBV20-1, the J call TRBJ2-5; TRBD2 agrees at 7 bases. After removal of 0 bases from V and 0 bases from J, the junction contained 4 bases not matched to a gene. The CDR3 is 15 amino acids. Germline lookup yields CDR1 DFQATT and CDR2 SNEGSKA (reference sequence). Here the CDR3 DNA reads TGCAGTGCTAGAGAGGCTAGCGGACACCAAGAGACCCAGTACTTC. Residues: CSAREASGHQETQYF.

This clonotype was counted only a few times. V usage is TRBV6-2 or TRBV6-3 and J usage is TRBJ2-4; no clear D. Trimming took 2 bases from V and 9 from J, leaving 11 bases between them. From germline, CDR1 is MNHEY and CDR2 SVGEGT. The CDR3 sequence is 13 residues long. The DNA of the CDR3 is TGTGCCAGCAGTTACCGGGTAGCAAGCATTCAGTACTTC. Its translation: CASSYRVASIQYF.

This chain uses TRBV10-3 with TRBJ2-3; TRBD2 aligns across 12 bases. Per germline, CDR1 ENHRY and CDR2 SYGVKD. The CDR3 has 17 amino acids. V gave up 7 bases and J gave up 1 base; unmatched junction bases: 9. Written as DNA, the CDR3 is TGTGCCATCAAGCTAGCGGGAGGGATCTCTCGCACAGATACGCAGTATTTT. Amino acids: CAIKLAGGISRTDTQYF.

There are a few counts of this clonotype. The chain links TRBV5-6 to TRBJ2-1; 8 bases line up with TRBD2. Germline loops: CDR1 SGHDT, CDR2 YYEEEE. V lost 0 bases, J lost 6 bases, and 8 bases stayed unmatched. This CDR3 is built from 16 residues. Here the CDR3 DNA reads TGTGCCAGCAGCTTGGTCCGCGGGGGGAGTTTCAATGAGCAGTTCTTC. This sequence encodes CASSLVRGGSFNEQFF.

This clonotype was picked up a small number of times. The chain couples TRBV6-2 or TRBV6-3 to TRBJ1-1, with 8 bases identical to TRBD1. Germline loops: CDR1 MNHEY, CDR2 SVGEGT. The CDR3 has 15 residues. With V trimmed by 5 bases and J by 1 base, 6 bases remained unmatched. CDR3 sequence (DNA): TGTGCCAGCAGTGGGACAGGTATAGGGAACACTGAAGCTTTCTTT. It translates to CASSGTGIGNTEAFF.